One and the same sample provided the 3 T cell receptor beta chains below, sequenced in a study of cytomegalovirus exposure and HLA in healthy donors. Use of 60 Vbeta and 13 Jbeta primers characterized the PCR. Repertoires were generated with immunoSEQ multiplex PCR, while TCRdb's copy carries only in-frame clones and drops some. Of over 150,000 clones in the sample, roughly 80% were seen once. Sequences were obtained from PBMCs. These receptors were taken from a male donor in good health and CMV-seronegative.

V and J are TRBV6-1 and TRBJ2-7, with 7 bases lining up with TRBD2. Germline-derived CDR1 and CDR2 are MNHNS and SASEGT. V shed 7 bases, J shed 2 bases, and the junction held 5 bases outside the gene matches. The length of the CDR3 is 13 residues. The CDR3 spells CASTAGATYEQYF. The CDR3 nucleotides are TGTGCCAGCACGGCGGGAGCCACCTACGAGCAGTACTTC.

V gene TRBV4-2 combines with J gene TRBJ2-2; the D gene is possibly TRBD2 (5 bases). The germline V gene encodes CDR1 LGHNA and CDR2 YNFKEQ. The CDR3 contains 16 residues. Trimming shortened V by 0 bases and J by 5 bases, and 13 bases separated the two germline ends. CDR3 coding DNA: TGTGCCAGCAGCCAAGATGAGTCGGGATCGACCGGGGAGCTGTTTTTT. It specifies CASSQDESGSTGELFF.

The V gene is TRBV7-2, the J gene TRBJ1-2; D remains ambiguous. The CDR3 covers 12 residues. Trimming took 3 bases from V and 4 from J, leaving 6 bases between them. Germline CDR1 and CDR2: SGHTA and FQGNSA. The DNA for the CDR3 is TGTGCCAGCAGCTTTCCCCTCTATGGCTACACCTTC. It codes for CASSFPLYGYTF.